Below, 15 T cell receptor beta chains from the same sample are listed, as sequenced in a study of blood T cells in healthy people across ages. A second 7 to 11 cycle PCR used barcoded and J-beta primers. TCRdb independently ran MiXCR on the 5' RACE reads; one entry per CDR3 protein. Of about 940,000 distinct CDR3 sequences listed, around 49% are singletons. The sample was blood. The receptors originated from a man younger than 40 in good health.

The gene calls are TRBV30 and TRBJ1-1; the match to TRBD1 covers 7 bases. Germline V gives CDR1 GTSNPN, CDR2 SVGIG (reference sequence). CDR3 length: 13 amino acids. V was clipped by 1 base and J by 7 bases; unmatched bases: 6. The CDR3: CAWSAGQTREAFF. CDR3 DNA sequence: TGTGCCTGGAGTGCGGGACAGACCCGTGAAGCTTTCTTT.

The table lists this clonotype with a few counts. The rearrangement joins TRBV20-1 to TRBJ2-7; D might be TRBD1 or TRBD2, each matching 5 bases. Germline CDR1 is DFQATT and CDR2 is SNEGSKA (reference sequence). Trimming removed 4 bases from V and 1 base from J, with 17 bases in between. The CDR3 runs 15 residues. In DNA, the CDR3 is TGCAGTGCTAACCCTACGGGGCCGTTTTCCTACGAGCAGTACTTC. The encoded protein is CSANPTGPFSYEQYF.

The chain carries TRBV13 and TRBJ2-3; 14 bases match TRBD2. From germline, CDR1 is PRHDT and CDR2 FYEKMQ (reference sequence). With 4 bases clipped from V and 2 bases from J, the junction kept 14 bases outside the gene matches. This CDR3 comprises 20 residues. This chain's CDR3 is CASSSKPTTSGGEFTDTQYF. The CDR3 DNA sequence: TGTGCCAGCAGCTCAAAACCAACGACTAGCGGGGGGGAGTTCACAGATACGCAGTATTTT.

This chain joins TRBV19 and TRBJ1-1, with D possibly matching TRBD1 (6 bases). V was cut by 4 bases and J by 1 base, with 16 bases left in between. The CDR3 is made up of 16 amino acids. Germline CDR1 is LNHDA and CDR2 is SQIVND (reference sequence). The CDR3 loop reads CASSKWSGATNTEAFF. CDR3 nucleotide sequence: TGTGCCAGTAGTAAGTGGTCGGGGGCGACGAACACTGAAGCTTTCTTT.

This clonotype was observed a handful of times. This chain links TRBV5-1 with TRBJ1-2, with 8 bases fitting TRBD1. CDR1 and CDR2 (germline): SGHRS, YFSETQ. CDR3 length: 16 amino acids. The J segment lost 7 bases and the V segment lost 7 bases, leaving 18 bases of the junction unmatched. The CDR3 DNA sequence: TGCGCCAGCGTGGATCAGCCTGCAGGGGGCTTGGTTGGCTACACCTTC. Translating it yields CASVDQPAGGLVGYTF.

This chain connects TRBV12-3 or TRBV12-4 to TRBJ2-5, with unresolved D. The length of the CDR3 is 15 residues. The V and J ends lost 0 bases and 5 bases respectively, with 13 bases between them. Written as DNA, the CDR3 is TGTGCCAGCAGTTTAGCGGGCAGTAGGTGGGAGACCCAGTACTTC. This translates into CASSLAGSRWETQYF.

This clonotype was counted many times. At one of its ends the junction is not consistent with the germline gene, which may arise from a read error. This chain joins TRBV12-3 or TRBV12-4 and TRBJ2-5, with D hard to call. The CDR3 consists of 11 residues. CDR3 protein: CASSLVETQYF. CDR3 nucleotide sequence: TGTGCCAGCAGCTTAGTAGAGACCCAGTACTTC.

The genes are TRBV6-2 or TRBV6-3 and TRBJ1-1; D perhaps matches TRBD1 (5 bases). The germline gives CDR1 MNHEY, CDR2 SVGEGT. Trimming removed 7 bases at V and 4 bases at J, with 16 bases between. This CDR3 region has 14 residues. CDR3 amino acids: CASTFRDLPTEAFF. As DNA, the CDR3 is TGTGCCAGCACCTTTCGGGACCTCCCCACTGAAGCTTTCTTT.

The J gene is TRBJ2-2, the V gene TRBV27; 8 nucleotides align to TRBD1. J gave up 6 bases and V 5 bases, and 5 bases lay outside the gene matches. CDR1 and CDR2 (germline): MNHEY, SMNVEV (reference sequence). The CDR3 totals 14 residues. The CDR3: CASSPGTGPGELFF. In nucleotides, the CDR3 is TGTGCCAGCAGTCCCGGGACAGGTCCCGGGGAGCTGTTTTTT.

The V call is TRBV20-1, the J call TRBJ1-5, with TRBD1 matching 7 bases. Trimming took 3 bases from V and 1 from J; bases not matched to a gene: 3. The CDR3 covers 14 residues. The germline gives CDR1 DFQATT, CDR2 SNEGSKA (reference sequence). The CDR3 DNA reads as TGCAGTGCTAGTACACAGGGGAGCAATCAGCCCCAGCATTTT. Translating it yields CSASTQGSNQPQHF.

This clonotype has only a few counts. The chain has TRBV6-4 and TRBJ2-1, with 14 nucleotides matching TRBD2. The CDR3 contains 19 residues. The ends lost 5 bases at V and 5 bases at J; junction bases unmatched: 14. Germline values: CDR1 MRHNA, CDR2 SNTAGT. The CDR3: CASSKTTSGGAQGNNEQFF. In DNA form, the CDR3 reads TGTGCCAGCAGTAAGACGACTAGCGGGGGGGCTCAAGGTAACAATGAGCAGTTCTTC.

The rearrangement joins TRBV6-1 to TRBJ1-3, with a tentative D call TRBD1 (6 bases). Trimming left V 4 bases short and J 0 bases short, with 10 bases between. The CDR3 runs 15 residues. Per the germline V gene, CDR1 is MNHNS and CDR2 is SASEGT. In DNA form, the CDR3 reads TGTGCCAGCAGTGTTGGACAGAGCTCTGGAAACACCATATATTTT. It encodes CASSVGQSSGNTIYF.

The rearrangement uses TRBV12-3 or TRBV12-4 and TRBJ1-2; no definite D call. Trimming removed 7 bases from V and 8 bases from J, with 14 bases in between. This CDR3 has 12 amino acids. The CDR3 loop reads CASTRSGLGYTF. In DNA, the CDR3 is TGTGCCAGCACCCGGTCTGGGCTAGGCTACACCTTC.

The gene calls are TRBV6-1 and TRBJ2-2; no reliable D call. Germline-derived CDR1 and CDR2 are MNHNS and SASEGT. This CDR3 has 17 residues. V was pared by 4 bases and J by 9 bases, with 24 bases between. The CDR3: CASSGASDFGPTRELFF. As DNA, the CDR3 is TGTGCCAGCAGTGGGGCCTCCGACTTTGGGCCTACCCGGGAGCTGTTTTTT.

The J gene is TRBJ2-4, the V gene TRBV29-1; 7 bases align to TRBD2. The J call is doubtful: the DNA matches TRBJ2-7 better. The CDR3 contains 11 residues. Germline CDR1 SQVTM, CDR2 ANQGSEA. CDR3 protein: CSVEGGYEQYF. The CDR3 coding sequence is TGCAGCGTTGAGGGGGGGTACGAGCAGTACTTC.